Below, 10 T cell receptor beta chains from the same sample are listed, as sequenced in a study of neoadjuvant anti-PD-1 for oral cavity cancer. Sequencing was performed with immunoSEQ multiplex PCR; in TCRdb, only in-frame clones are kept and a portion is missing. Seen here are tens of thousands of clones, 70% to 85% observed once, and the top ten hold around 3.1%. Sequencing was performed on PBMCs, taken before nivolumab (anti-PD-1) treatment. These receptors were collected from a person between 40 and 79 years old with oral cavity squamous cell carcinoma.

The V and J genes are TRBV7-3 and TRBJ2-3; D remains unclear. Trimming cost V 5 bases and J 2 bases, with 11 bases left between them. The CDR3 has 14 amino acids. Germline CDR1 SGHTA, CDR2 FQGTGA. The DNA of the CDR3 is TGTGCCAGCAGCGCCACAGTGAACACAGATACGCAGTATTTT. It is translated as CASSATVNTDTQYF.

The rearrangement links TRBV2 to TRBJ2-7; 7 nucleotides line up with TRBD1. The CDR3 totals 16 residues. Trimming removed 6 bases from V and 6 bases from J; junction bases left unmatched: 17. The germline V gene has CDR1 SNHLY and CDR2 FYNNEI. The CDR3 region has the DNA TGTGCCAGCAGCGCCGACAGGGCAGAGGTCGGGGTCGAGCAGTACTTC. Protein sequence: CASSADRAEVGVEQYF. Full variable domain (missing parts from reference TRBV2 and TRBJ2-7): EPEVTQTPSHQVTQMGQEVILRCVPISNHLYFYWYRQILGQKVEFLVSFYNNEISEKSEIFDDQFSVERPDGSNFTLKIRSTKLEDSAMYFCASSADRAEVGVEQYFGPGTRLTVT.

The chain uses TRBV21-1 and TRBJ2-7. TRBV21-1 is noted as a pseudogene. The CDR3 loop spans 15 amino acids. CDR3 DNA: TGTGCCAGCAGCAAAGGGGTGGACCTTGGATACGAGCAGTACTTC. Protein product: CASSKGVDLGYEQYF.

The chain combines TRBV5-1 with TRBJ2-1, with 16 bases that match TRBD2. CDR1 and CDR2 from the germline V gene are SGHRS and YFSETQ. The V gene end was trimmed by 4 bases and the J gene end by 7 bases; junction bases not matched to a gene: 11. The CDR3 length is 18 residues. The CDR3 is CASSPGLAGGPRGNEQFF. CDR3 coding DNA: TGCGCCAGCAGCCCGGGACTAGCGGGAGGGCCCCGGGGGAATGAGCAGTTCTTC.

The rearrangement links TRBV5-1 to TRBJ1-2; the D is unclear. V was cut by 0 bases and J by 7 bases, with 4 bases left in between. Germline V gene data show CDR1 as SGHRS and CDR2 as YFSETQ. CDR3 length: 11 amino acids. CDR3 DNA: TGCGCCAGCAGCTTGGGGGTTGGCTACACCTTC. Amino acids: CASSLGVGYTF.

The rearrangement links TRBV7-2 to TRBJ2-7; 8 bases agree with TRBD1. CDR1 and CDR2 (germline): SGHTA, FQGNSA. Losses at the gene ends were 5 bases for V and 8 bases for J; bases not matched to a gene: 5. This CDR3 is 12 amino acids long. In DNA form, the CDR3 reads TGTGCCAGCAGCCCTCAGGGGGCAAAGCAGTACTTC. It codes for CASSPQGAKQYF.

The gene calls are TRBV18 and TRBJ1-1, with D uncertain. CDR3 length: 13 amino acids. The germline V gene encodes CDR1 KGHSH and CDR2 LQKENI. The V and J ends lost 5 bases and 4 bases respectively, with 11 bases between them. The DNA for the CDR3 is TGTGCCAGCTCAGCGCAACTGAGCACTGAAGCTTTCTTT. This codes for CASSAQLSTEAFF.

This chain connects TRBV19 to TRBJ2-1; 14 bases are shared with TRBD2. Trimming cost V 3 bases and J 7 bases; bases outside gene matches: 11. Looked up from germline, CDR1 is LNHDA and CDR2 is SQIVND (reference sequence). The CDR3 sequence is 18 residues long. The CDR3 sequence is CASSIFGLAGGSKNEQFF. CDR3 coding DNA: TGTGCCAGTAGTATTTTCGGACTAGCGGGAGGATCCAAGAATGAGCAGTTCTTC.

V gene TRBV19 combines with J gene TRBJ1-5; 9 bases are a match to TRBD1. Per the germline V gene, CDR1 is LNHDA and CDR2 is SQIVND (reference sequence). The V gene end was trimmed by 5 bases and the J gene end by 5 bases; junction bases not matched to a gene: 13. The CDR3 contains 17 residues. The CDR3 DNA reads TGTGCCAGTAGTTCACCCCCCGGGACAGGGAGGGATCAGCCCCAGCATTTT. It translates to CASSSPPGTGRDQPQHF. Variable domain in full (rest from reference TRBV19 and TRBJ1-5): DGGITQSPKYLFRKEGQNVTLSCEQNLNHDAMYWYRQDPGQGLRLIYYSQIVNDFQKGDIAEGYSVSREKKESFPLTVTSAQKNPTAFYLCASSSPPGTGRDQPQHFGDGTRLSIL.

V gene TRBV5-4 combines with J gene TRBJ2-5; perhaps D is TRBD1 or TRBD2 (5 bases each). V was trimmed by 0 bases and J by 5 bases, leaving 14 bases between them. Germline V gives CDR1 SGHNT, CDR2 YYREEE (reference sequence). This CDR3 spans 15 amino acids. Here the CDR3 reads CASSLGGSLGETQYF. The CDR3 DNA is TGTGCCAGCAGCTTGGGGGGGTCCTTAGGGGAGACCCAGTACTTC.